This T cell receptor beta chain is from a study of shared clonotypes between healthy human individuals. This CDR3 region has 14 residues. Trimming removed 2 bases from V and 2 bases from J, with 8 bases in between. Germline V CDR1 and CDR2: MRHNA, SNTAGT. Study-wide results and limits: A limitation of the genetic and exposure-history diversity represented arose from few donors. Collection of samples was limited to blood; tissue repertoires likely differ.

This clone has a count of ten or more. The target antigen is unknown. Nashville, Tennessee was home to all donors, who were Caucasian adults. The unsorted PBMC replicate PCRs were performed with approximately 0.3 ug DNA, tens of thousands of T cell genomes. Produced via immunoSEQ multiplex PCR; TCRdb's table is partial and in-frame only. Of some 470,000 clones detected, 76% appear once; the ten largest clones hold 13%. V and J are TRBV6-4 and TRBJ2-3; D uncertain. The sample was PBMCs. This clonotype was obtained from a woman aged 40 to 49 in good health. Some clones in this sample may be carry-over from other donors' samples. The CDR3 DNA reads TGTGCCAGCAGTGACCGGACGGACACAGATACGCAGTATTTT. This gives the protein CASSDRTDTDTQYF.